Described below is a single TCR beta chain sequence and its context. Its specificity is not known. Sample-barcoded 5' priming and a J-beta primer mix drove a second PCR of about 7 to 12 cycles. Via MiXCR, TCRdb re-called the 5' RACE reads, giving one row per CDR3 protein. The table lists about a million distinct CDR3 sequences, roughly 51% of them singletons. The sample originates from a study of blood T cells in healthy people across ages. Germline V gene sequence: CDR1 LGHDT, CDR2 YNNKEL (reference sequence). The CDR3 loop spans 15 amino acids. Drawing of peripheral blood yielded 8.5 to 10 milliliters from each donor. Samples each had at least 5.5 micrograms of total RNA extracted. General observations from the study: Expanded clonotype changes were possibly confounded by unknown donor CMV status.

The source material was blood. The source is a woman aged 55-70 years in good health. The V gene is TRBV3-1, the J gene TRBJ2-5, with 7 bases aligning to TRBD2. The end of the DNA is better explained by TRBJ2-7, so the J call may be wrong. CDR3 region: CASSQDVSGSYEQYF. CDR3 in DNA: TGTGCCAGCAGCCAAGACGTTAGCGGGTCCTACGAGCAGTACTTC.